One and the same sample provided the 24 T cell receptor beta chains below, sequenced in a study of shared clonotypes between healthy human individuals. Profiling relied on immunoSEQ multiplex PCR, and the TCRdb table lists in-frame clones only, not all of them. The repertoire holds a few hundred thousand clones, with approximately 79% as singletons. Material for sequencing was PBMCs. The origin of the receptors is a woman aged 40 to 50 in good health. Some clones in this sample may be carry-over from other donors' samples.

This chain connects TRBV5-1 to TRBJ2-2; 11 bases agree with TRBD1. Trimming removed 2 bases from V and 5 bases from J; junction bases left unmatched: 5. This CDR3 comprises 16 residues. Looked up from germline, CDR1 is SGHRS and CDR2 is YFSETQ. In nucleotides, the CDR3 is TGCGCCAGCAGCTTCTGGACAGGGGGCAAAACCGGGGAGCTGTTTTTT. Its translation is CASSFWTGGKTGELFF.

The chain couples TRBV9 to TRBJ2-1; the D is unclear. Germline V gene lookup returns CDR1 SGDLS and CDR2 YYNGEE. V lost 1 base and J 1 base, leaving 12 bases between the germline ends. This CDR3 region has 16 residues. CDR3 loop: CASSVRLGRSYNEQFF. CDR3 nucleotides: TGTGCCAGCAGCGTAAGGTTGGGAAGGTCCTACAATGAGCAGTTCTTC.

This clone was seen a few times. The CDR3 DNA reads as TGTGCCAGCAGTGAAACGACAGGGGAGGTGGCCAAAAACATTCAGTACTTC. The encoded protein is CASSETTGEVAKNIQYF. This chain links TRBV6-1 with TRBJ2-4; 8 positions agree with TRBD1. The J segment lost 1 base and the V segment lost 2 bases, leaving 7 bases of the junction unmatched. The CDR3 has 17 amino acids. Germline V gene data show CDR1 as MNHNS and CDR2 as SASEGT.

CDR3 in amino acids: CASSLASGYTQYF. For the CDR3, the DNA is TGCGCCAGCAGCTTGGCCAGCGGGTATACGCAGTATTTT. The chain has TRBV5-1 and TRBJ2-3, with a weak D call TRBD2 (6 bases). Deletions cut 0 bases from V and 7 bases from J, with 9 bases between. The CDR3 has 13 amino acids. Germline V gene sequence: CDR1 SGHRS, CDR2 YFSETQ.

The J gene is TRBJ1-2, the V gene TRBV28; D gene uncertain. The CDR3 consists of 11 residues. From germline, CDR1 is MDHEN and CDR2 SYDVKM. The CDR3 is CASGEGWGYTF. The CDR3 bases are TGTGCTTCTGGGGAGGGTTGGGGCTACACCTTC.

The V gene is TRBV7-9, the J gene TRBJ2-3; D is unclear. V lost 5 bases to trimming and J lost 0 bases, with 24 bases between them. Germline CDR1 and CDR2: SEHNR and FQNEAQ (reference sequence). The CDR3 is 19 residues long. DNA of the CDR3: TGTGCCAGCAGCCATACCGCGGCCTCGCTAGGGCCCAGCACAGATACGCAGTATTTT. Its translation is CASSHTAASLGPSTDTQYF.

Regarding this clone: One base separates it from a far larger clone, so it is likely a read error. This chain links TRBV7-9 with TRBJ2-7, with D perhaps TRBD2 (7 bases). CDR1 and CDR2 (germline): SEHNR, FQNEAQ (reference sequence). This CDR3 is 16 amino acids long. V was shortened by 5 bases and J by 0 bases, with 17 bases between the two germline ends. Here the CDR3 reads CASSRGGTTDSYEQYF. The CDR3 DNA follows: TGTGCCAGCAGCCGGGGAGGGACAACGGACTCCTACGAGCAGTACTTC.

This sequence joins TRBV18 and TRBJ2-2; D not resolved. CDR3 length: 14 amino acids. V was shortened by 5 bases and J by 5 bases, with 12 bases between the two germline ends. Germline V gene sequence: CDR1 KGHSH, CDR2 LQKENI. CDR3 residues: CASSEYSVTGELFF. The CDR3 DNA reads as TGTGCCAGCTCAGAGTACAGCGTAACCGGGGAGCTGTTTTTT.

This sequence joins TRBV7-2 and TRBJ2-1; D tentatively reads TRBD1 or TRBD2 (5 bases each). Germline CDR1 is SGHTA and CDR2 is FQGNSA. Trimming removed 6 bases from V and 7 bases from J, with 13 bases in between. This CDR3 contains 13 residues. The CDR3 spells CASSRDQYNEQFF. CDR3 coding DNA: TGTGCCAGCAGTCGGGACCAGTATAATGAGCAGTTCTTC.

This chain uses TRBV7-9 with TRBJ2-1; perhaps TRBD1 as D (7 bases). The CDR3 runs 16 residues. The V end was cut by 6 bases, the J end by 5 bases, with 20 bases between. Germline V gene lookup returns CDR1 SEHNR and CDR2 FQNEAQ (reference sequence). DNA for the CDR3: TGTGCCAGCAGGGAGGGGGCACAGGGGCCCAACAATGAGCAGTTCTTC. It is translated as CASREGAQGPNNEQFF.

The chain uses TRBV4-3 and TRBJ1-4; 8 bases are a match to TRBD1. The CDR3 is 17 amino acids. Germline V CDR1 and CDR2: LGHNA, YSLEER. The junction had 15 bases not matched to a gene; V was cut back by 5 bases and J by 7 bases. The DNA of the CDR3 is TGCGCCAGCAGCACGCAAACCCGGACAGGGCTAGGTGAAAAACTGTTTTTT. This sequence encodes CASSTQTRTGLGEKLFF.

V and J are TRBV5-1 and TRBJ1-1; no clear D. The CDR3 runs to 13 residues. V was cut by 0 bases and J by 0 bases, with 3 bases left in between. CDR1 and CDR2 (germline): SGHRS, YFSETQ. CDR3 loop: CASSLALNTEAFF. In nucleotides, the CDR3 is TGCGCCAGCAGCTTGGCCCTGAACACTGAAGCTTTCTTT. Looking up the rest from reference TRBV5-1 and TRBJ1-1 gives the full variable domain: KAGVTQTPRYLIKTRGQQVTLSCSPISGHRSVSWYQQTPGQGLQFLFEYFSETQRNKGNFPGRFSGRQFSNSRSEMNVSTLELGDSALYLCASSLALNTEAFFGQGTRLTVV.

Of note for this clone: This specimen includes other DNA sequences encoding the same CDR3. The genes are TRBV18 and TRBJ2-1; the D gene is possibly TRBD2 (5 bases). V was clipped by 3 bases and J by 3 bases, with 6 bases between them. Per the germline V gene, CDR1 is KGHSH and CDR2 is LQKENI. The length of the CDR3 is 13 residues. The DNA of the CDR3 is TGTGCCAGCTCACCCGAGGGCTACAATGAGCAGTTCTTC. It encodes CASSPEGYNEQFF. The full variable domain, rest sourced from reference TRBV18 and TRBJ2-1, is NAGVMQNPRHLVRRRGQEARLRCSPMKGHSHVYWYRQLPEEGLKFMVYLQKENIIDESGMPKERFSAEFPKEGPSILRIQQVVRGDSAAYFCASSPEGYNEQFFGPGTRLTVL.

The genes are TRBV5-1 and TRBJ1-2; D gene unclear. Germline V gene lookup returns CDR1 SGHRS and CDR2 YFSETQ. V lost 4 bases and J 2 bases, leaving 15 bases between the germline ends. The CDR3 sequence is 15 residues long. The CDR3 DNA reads TGCGCCAGCAGCATAGACGGAGACTCGAACTATGGCTACACCTTC. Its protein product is CASSIDGDSNYGYTF.

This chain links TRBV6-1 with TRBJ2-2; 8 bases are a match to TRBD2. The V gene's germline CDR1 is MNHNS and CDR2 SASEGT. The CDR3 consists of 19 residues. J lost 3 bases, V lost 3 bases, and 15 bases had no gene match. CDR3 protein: CASSDSAGGRGIYTGELFF. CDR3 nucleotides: TGTGCCAGCAGTGATTCGGCGGGGGGCAGGGGTATATACACCGGGGAGCTGTTTTTT.

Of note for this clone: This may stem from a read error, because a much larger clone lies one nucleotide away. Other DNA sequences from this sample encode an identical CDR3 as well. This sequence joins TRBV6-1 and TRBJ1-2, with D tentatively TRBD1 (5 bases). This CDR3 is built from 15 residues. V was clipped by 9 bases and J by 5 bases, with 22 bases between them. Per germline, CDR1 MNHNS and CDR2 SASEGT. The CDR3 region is CASSVADGHQYGYTF. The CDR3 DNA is TGTGCCAGTAGCGTAGCGGACGGACATCAATATGGCTACACCTTC.

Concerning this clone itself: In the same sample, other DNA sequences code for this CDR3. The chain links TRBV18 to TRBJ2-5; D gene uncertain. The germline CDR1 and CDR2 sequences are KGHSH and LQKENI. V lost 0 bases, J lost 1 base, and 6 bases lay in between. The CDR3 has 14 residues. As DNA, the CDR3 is TGTGCCAGCTCACCACCAGGGATCCAAGAGACCCAGTACTTC. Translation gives CASSPPGIQETQYF.

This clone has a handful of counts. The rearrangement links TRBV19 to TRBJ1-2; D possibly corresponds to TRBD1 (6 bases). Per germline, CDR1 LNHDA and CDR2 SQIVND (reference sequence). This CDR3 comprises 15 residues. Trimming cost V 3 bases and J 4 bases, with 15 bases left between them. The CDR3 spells CASSMGHAKLYGYTF. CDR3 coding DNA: TGTGCCAGTAGTATGGGACACGCCAAACTCTATGGCTACACCTTC.

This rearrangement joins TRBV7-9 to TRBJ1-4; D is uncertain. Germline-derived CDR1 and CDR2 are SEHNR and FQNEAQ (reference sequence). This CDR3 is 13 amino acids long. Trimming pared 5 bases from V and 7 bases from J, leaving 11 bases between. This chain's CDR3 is CASSPYQGEKLFF. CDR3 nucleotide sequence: TGTGCCAGCAGCCCCTACCAAGGTGAAAAACTGTTTTTT.

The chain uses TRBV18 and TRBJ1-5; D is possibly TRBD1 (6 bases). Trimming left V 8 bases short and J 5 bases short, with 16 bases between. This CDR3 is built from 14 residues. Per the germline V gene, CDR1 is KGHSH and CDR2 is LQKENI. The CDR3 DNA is TGTGCCAGCACCCCGGACAGTTTATATCAGCCCCAGCATTTT. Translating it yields CASTPDSLYQPQHF. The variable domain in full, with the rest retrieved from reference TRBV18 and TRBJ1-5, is NAGVMQNPRHLVRRRGQEARLRCSPMKGHSHVYWYRQLPEEGLKFMVYLQKENIIDESGMPKERFSAEFPKEGPSILRIQQVVRGDSAAYFCASTPDSLYQPQHFGDGTRLSIL.

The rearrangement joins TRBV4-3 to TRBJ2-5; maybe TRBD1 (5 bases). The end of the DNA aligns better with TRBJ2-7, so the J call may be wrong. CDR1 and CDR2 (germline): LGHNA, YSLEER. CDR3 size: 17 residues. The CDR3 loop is CASSHLCAGPTSYEQYF. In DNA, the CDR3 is TGCGCCAGCAGCCATCTATGTGCAGGGCCCACCTCCTACGAGCAGTACTTC.

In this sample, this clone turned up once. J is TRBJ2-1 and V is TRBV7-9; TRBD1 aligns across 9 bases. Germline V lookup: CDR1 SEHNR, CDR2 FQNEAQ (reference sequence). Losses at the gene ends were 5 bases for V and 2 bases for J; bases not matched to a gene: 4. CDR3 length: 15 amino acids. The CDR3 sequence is CASSQDRGTYNEQFF. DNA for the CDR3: TGTGCCAGCAGCCAAGACAGGGGGACCTACAATGAGCAGTTCTTC. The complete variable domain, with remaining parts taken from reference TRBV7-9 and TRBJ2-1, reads DTGVSQNPRHKITKRGQNVTFRCDPISEHNRLYWYRQTLGQGPEFLTYFQNEAQLEKSRLLSDRFSAERPKGSFSTLEIQRTEQGDSAMYLCASSQDRGTYNEQFFGPGTRLTVL.

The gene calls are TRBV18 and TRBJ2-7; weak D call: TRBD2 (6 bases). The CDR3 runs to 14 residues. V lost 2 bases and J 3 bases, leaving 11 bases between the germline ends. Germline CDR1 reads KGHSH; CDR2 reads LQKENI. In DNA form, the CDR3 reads TGTGCCAGCTCACCAGCGCGGGACCACTACGAGCAGTACTTC. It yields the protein CASSPARDHYEQYF.

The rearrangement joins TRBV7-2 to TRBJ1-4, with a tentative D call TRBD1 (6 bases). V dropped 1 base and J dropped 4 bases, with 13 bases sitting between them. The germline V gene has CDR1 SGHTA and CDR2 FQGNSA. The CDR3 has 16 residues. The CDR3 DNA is TGTGCCAGCAGCTTAGTGGGGGCAGGGAGTAATGAAAAACTGTTTTTT. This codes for CASSLVGAGSNEKLFF. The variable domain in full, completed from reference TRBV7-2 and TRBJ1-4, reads GAGVSQSPSNKVTEKGKDVELRCDPISGHTALYWYRQSLGQGLEFLIYFQGNSAPDKSGLPSDRFSAERTGGSVSTLTIQRTQQEDSAVYLCASSLVGAGSNEKLFFGSGTQLSVL.